Sequencing of this T cell receptor (beta chain) was carried out in a study of molecular identifiers for immune sequencing clone quantification. Naive CD8 T cells were sorted, and the gate applied was CD8+CD4-CCR7+CD45RA+. Study-wide results and caveats: Jurkat TCR RNA from one cell was spiked into around 1 million naive cells, and it was reportedly detectable there.

This clonotype was seen repeatedly, ten times or more. No antigen is known for it. In germline, CDR1 is LNHDA, CDR2 SQIVND (reference sequence). Trimming cost V 1 base and J 4 bases; bases outside gene matches: 5. This CDR3 has 15 residues. A single record per CDR3 protein comes from TCRdb applying MiXCR to the PCR reads. This sample has about 320,000 distinct CDR3 sequences; about a fifth occur once, and the top ten carry approximately 0.85%. Input material: naive CD8+ T cells from blood, with Jurkat cell RNA spiked in. The subset here: FACS-sorted CD8+CD4-CCR7+CD45RA+ naive T cells. The source of this sequence is a human donor in good health. Some libraries in this study had Jurkat cell RNA spiked in. The chain employs TRBV19 and TRBJ2-5; 8 bases fit TRBD1. The CDR3 nucleotides are TGTGCCAGTAGTATAGTACGCAGGGGGCCAGAGACCCAGTACTTC. Encoded protein: CASSIVRRGPETQYF.